This TCR beta chain was sequenced for a study of Ad26.COV2.S vaccination and SARS-CoV-2 variants. Whole-study findings and limits: Reports say spike-specific CD8+ and CD4+ T cell responses covered substantial breadth after vaccination.

As to this clone: Its antigen remains unknown.

J gave up 3 bases and V 5 bases, and 12 bases lay outside the gene matches. The CDR3 consists of 16 residues. CDR1 and CDR2 from the germline V gene are LNHDA and SQIVND (reference sequence). Treatment described: roughly 20 received Ad26.COV2.S at low or high dose, single or two shots; several received placebo; per-sample allocation not given. Sampling was performed 63 days after the first vaccine or placebo injection. Here immunoSEQ multiplex PCR was the method, and the copy in TCRdb shows in-frame clones only, minus some. Altogether about 400,000 clones are present, about 92% being singletons, with the ten largest covering 1.5% to 2%.

The rearrangement links TRBV19 to TRBJ1-1, with 7 bases lining up with TRBD1. The receptor was derived from a person aged 18-65 years who received the Ad26.COV2.S COVID-19 vaccine or a placebo. The sequenced sample was peripheral blood, obtained in a trial of Ad26.COV2.S vaccine versus placebo. The CDR3 sequence: CASSRGDRVVDTEAFF. CDR3 sequence (DNA): TGTGCCAGTAGTCGGGGCGACAGGGTGGTGGACACTGAAGCTTTCTTT.